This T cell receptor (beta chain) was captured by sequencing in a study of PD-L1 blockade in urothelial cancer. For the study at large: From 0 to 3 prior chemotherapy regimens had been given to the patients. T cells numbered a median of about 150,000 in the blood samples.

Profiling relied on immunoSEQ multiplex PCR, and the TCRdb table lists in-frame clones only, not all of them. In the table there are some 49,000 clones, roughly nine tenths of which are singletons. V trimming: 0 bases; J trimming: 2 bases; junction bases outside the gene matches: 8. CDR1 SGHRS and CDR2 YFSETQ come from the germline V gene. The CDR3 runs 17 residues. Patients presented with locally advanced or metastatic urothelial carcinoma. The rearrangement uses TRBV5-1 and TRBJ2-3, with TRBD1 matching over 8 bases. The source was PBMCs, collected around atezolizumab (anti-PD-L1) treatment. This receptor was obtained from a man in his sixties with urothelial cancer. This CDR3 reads CASSLGHRDRHTDTQYF. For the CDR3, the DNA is TGCGCCAGCAGCTTGGGCCACCGGGACAGGCACACAGATACGCAGTATTTT.